The clone carrying this T cell receptor beta chain was picked up many times. The antigen is unknown. One entry per CDR3 protein, called by TCRdb with MiXCR from the RACE reads. The sample shows approximately 80,000 distinct CDR3 sequences, less than 11% of them seen only once. The V and J ends lost 1 base and 1 base respectively, with 7 bases between them. The CDR3 loop spans 14 amino acids. Per the germline V gene, CDR1 is SGHAT and CDR2 is FQNNGV. This sample is drawn from a study of human T cells and chemical hapten exposure. The study, taken as a whole, reports: Expanded TCRs made up significantly more big CDR3 similarity clusters than controls did. With DPC sensitization, TCRs exceeding 1 in 1000 frequency showed no change.

Stated time point: patch test 2, 6 weeks after DPC sensitization. Treatment noted: therapeutic diphenylcyclopropenone sensitization with weekly scalp DPC. The donor pool consisted of alopecia patients aged 18 to 70 years, considered suitable for DPC. Sequenced here: whole blood, sampled in connection with sensitization to the hapten diphenylcyclopropenone (DPC). This chain connects TRBV11-2 to TRBJ1-1; D not resolved. This sequence originates from a woman aged 45-60 years with alopecia areata. Some clones in this sample may be carry-over from other donors' samples. The CDR3 DNA reads as TGTGCCAGCAGCTTAGGGCCGGGGAACACTGAAGCTTTCTTT. The encoded protein is CASSLGPGNTEAFF.